Following are 30 T cell receptor beta chains from one sample sequenced in a study of STAT5B mutations in CD4+ large granular lymphocyte leukemia. Here immunoSEQ multiplex PCR was the method, and the copy in TCRdb shows in-frame clones only, minus some. The repertoire includes approximately 35,000 clones, roughly 65% of them detected once, and 1.5% to 2% sits in the top ten. The specimen was CD4+ T cells from blood buffy coats. The receptor set was obtained from a human donor in good health.

This clone was seen a handful of times. The chain uses TRBV27 and TRBJ1-6; D possibly corresponds to TRBD1 (5 bases). The CDR3 covers 18 residues. Germline loops: CDR1 MNHEY, CDR2 SMNVEV (reference sequence). V lost 3 bases to trimming and J lost 0 bases, with 15 bases between them. The chain's CDR3 is CASSFLSPGSSYNSPLHF. DNA for the CDR3: TGTGCCAGCAGTTTCTTGTCGCCAGGGAGCTCCTATAATTCACCCCTCCACTTT.

The chain recombines TRBV7-2 with TRBJ1-3; D not certain. This CDR3 is built from 14 residues. Germline CDR1 SGHTA, CDR2 FQGNSA. The V end was cut by 5 bases, the J end by 2 bases, with 10 bases between. For the CDR3, the DNA is TGTGCCAGCAGCGATCCCAACGCTGGAAACACCATATATTTT. This codes for CASSDPNAGNTIYF.

The chain is built from TRBV18 and TRBJ2-5; 10 positions match TRBD2. The CDR3 covers 14 residues. Germline CDR1 is KGHSH and CDR2 is LQKENI. Losses at the gene ends were 2 bases for V and 4 bases for J; bases not matched to a gene: 1. This chain's CDR3 is CASSPGTSVETQYF. CDR3 in DNA: TGTGCCAGCTCACCAGGGACTAGCGTAGAGACCCAGTACTTC.

V usage is TRBV19 and J usage is TRBJ2-3; TRBD2 matches at 9 bases. The CDR3 has 15 amino acids. Germline loops: CDR1 LNHDA, CDR2 SQIVND (reference sequence). V was pared by 4 bases and J by 5 bases, with 7 bases of the junction left unmatched. CDR3 region: CASSSGGAWRDTQYF. The CDR3 nucleotides read TGTGCCAGTAGTAGCGGGGGGGCTTGGAGAGATACGCAGTATTTT.

The chain recombines TRBV5-1 with TRBJ1-1; TRBD1 agrees at 8 bases. CDR3 length: 14 amino acids. Trimming removed 4 bases from V and 4 bases from J; junction bases left unmatched: 6. Germline CDR1 is SGHRS and CDR2 is YFSETQ. The CDR3 protein is CASSTDRGGTEAFF. The CDR3 nucleotides read TGCGCCAGCAGCACAGACAGGGGCGGCACTGAAGCTTTCTTT.

The chain links TRBV29-1 to TRBJ2-7, with 7 bases that match TRBD1. Per the germline V gene, CDR1 is SQVTM and CDR2 is ANQGSEA. The CDR3 runs to 13 residues. Germline trimming cut 6 bases from V and 3 bases from J; bases unmatched to any gene: 8. Written as DNA, the CDR3 is TGCAGCGTCTCCGGGACAGCGAGCTACGAGCAGTACTTC. It yields the protein CSVSGTASYEQYF.

This chain links TRBV7-9 with TRBJ2-5; TRBD2 agrees at 11 bases. The junction had 5 bases not matched to a gene; V was cut back by 7 bases and J by 1 base. The CDR3 is made up of 15 amino acids. CDR1 is SEHNR and CDR2 is FQNEAQ in the germline V gene (reference sequence). The CDR3 region is CASIPSGGIQETQYF. CDR3 DNA sequence: TGTGCCAGCATCCCTAGCGGGGGGATCCAAGAGACCCAGTACTTC.

The V and J genes are TRBV27 and TRBJ1-1; 7 bases line up with TRBD1. The V gene's germline CDR1 is MNHEY and CDR2 SMNVEV (reference sequence). The CDR3 runs to 14 residues. V shed 3 bases and J 4 bases; nucleotides not matched to a gene: 5. The CDR3 loop is CASSLVQGSTEAFF. CDR3 DNA: TGTGCCAGCAGTTTGGTACAGGGGAGCACTGAAGCTTTCTTT.

The V and J genes are TRBV6-6 and TRBJ2-2; 10 bases line up with TRBD2. Germline lookup yields CDR1 MNHNY and CDR2 SVGAGI (reference sequence). The CDR3 contains 15 residues. V dropped 8 bases and J dropped 4; count of bases not matched to a gene: 7. CDR3 DNA sequence: TGTGCCAGCCGCAGCGGGGGGGCTAGCACCGGGGAGCTGTTTTTT. The encoded protein is CASRSGGASTGELFF.

The chain links TRBV7-9 to TRBJ1-5; a weak D match, TRBD1 (6 bases). In germline, CDR1 is SEHNR, CDR2 FQNEAQ (reference sequence). V lost 4 bases and J lost 2, with 12 bases in between. This CDR3 spans 15 amino acids. The CDR3 is CASSYEGGGNQPQHF. CDR3 bases: TGTGCCAGCAGCTACGAGGGGGGCGGCAATCAGCCCCAGCATTTT.

In regard to this clone: The conserved phenylalanine or tryptophan is not found at the CDR3 terminus, so this likely reflects a read error. Because the CDR3's place on the DNA is in doubt, the DNA is left out and the CDR3 is given as listed by TCRdb. The genes are TRBV6-1 and TRBJ1-6; the D call of TRBD1 is as the table states it, not checked on the DNA. The CDR3 is 11 residues long, counting both termini. Per the germline V gene, CDR1 is MNHNS and CDR2 is SASEGT. CDR3 loop: CASSSRDRVTL.

The chain is built from TRBV5-1 and TRBJ1-4, with 7 bases matching TRBD1. This CDR3 has 14 amino acids. The germline V gene has CDR1 SGHRS and CDR2 YFSETQ. V lost 7 bases to trimming and J lost 4 bases; unmatched junction nucleotides: 7. In nucleotides, the CDR3 is TGCGCCAGCTCCCCGGGACAGAGTAATGAAAAACTGTTTTTT. It yields the protein CASSPGQSNEKLFF.

This rearrangement joins TRBV4-1 to TRBJ2-1, with a possible D match to TRBD2 (6 bases). V lost 0 bases and J 7 bases, leaving 13 bases between the germline ends. The CDR3 is made up of 15 amino acids. Germline V lookup: CDR1 MGHRA, CDR2 YSYEKL. Here the CDR3 DNA reads TGCGCCAGCAGCCAAGACGGGACTCTCTATAATGAGCAGTTCTTC. Translation: CASSQDGTLYNEQFF.

J is TRBJ2-7 and V is TRBV7-9; possibly TRBD1 for D (6 bases). V was cut by 1 base and J by 5 bases, with 12 bases left in between. Germline CDR1 reads SEHNR; CDR2 reads FQNEAQ (reference sequence). This CDR3 comprises 14 residues. CDR3 DNA: TGTGCCAGCAGCTTAGTGCAGGGGTCCCACGAGCAGTACTTC. It translates to CASSLVQGSHEQYF.

This clone was observed a few times. The chain links TRBV7-2 to TRBJ1-6; 7 nucleotides align to TRBD1. This CDR3 has 15 residues. V was clipped by 3 bases and J by 6 bases; unmatched bases: 5. Germline CDR1 is SGHTA and CDR2 is FQGNSA. The CDR3 DNA follows: TGTGCCAGCAGCTTCACGACAGGGAGTAATTCACCCCTCCACTTT. It is translated as CASSFTTGSNSPLHF.

The chain links TRBV18 to TRBJ2-1; 11 bases agree with TRBD2. CDR3 length equals 14 residues. V lost 9 bases and J lost 3; bases outside the gene matches: 4. Germline values: CDR1 KGHSH, CDR2 LQKENI. CDR3 loop: CASTTSGDYNEQFF. The DNA for the CDR3 is TGTGCCAGTACGACTAGCGGGGACTACAATGAGCAGTTCTTC.

This clone was seen a single time. The chain links TRBV25-1 to TRBJ1-2; D possibly corresponds to TRBD1 (5 bases). V shed 3 bases and J shed 4 bases, with 12 bases lying between them. This CDR3 region has 14 residues. Per germline, CDR1 MGHDK and CDR2 SYGVNS. The CDR3 nucleotides read TGTGCCAGCAGTGACCGCTGGACACCCTATGGCTACACCTTC. Amino acid sequence: CASSDRWTPYGYTF.

This chain joins TRBV6-1 and TRBJ2-7, with a tentative D call TRBD1 (5 bases). Germline V gene sequence: CDR1 MNHNS, CDR2 SASEGT. The CDR3 extends over 12 amino acids. Deletions cut 3 bases from V and 4 bases from J, with 7 bases between. CDR3 residues: CASSDRVYEQYF. The CDR3 coding sequence is TGTGCCAGCAGTGACAGGGTTTACGAGCAGTACTTC.

A single count supports this clone. The CDR3 DNA follows: TGTGCCAGCAGCGTAGCGGGCCTAGCGGGGGGGCCCCACGAGCAGTACTTC. Encoded protein: CASSVAGLAGGPHEQYF. This sequence joins TRBV9 and TRBJ2-7; 12 bases align to TRBD2. This CDR3 contains 17 residues. Germline V CDR1 and CDR2: SGDLS, YYNGEE. J was trimmed by 5 bases and V by 0 bases; bases with no gene match: 9.

The chain joins TRBV7-2 to TRBJ2-5; no clear D gene. The germline gives CDR1 SGHTA, CDR2 FQGNSA. The CDR3 contains 14 residues. Trimming took 7 bases from V and 2 from J, leaving 14 bases between them. Written as DNA, the CDR3 is TGTGCCAGCACAAAACCGGGCAATCAAGAGACCCAGTACTTC. It encodes CASTKPGNQETQYF.

This chain links TRBV11-3 with TRBJ1-4, with 7 bases matching TRBD1. J was trimmed by 7 bases and V by 5 bases; bases with no gene match: 10. CDR1 is SGHNT and CDR2 is YENEEA in the germline V gene. There are 15 residues in the CDR3. The DNA for the CDR3 is TGTGCCAGCAGCCCAGGGACAGCCGAGAGTGAAAAACTGTTTTTT. Encoded protein: CASSPGTAESEKLFF.

This rearrangement joins TRBV5-8 to TRBJ1-6, with D tentatively TRBD1 (6 bases). In germline, CDR1 is SGHTS, CDR2 YDEGEE. CDR3 length equals 13 residues. V was trimmed by 2 bases and J by 10 bases, leaving 10 bases between them. In DNA form, the CDR3 reads TGTGCCAGCAGCTTAAACAGGGACTCACCCCTCCACTTT. Protein: CASSLNRDSPLHF.

In its sample, this clone was seen a few times. The genes are TRBV11-1 and TRBJ1-6; D is uncertain. Germline-derived CDR1 and CDR2 are SGHAT and FQDESV (reference sequence). The CDR3 runs 13 residues. V was shortened by 11 bases and J by 10 bases, with 18 bases between the two germline ends. The CDR3: CAGSSKVSSPLHF. CDR3 nucleotides: TGTGCCGGATCGTCGAAGGTGTCGTCACCCCTCCACTTT.

The chain has TRBV19 and TRBJ2-5, with 11 bases fitting TRBD1. The V and J ends lost 3 bases and 10 bases, in that order; junction bases with no gene match: 7. There are 14 residues in the CDR3. Germline V gives CDR1 LNHDA, CDR2 SQIVND (reference sequence). The CDR3 is CASSMGTGGVVQYF. For the CDR3, the DNA is TGTGCCAGTAGTATGGGGACAGGGGGGGTTGTCCAGTACTTC.

The rearrangement uses TRBV10-3 and TRBJ2-7; no firm D call. Trimming cost V 2 bases and J 6 bases, with 14 bases left between them. Germline V CDR1 and CDR2: ENHRY, SYGVKD. The CDR3 loop spans 14 amino acids. The chain's CDR3 is CAISEAGASGEQYF. CDR3 nucleotide sequence: TGTGCCATCAGTGAGGCAGGCGCCTCCGGCGAGCAGTACTTC.

The rearrangement joins TRBV7-9 to TRBJ2-6; a weak D match, TRBD1 (5 bases). From germline, CDR1 is SEHNR and CDR2 FQNEAQ (reference sequence). V was clipped by 5 bases and J by 2 bases, with 16 bases between them. The CDR3 is 17 residues long. Here the CDR3 reads CASSRVGALPGANVLTF. The DNA of the CDR3 is TGTGCCAGCAGCCGGGTAGGGGCGCTGCCTGGGGCCAACGTCCTGACTTTC.

This clone has only a few counts. J is TRBJ1-4 and V is TRBV7-8, with TRBD1 as a possible D gene (6 bases). Germline-derived CDR1 and CDR2 are SGHVS and FQNEAQ. The CDR3 has 14 residues. Trimming shortened V by 1 base and J by 8 bases, and 11 bases separated the two germline ends. The CDR3 DNA sequence: TGTGCCAGCAGCTTAGGGACAGTGAAGGAAAAACTGTTTTTT. Residues: CASSLGTVKEKLFF.

The chain recombines TRBV9 with TRBJ1-4; 9 bases fit TRBD1. Germline CDR1 is SGDLS and CDR2 is YYNGEE. V trimming: 4 bases; J trimming: 8 bases; junction bases outside the gene matches: 9. The CDR3 extends over 15 amino acids. CDR3 region: CASSSTDRGGEKLFF. The CDR3 DNA sequence: TGTGCCAGCAGCTCGACGGACAGGGGAGGCGAAAAACTGTTTTTT.

The chain combines TRBV18 with TRBJ1-5, with D unclear. The germline V gene has CDR1 KGHSH and CDR2 LQKENI. Trimming shortened V by 0 bases and J by 0 bases, and 24 bases separated the two germline ends. The CDR3 contains 21 residues. CDR3 in DNA: TGTGCCAGCTCACCACCTCGGCCGGGTGGGATTCCGGATTATAGCAATCAGCCCCAGCATTTT. Amino acid sequence: CASSPPRPGGIPDYSNQPQHF.

CDR3 sequence reads: CASSLRTGVENTEAFF. The CDR3 coding sequence is TGTGCCAGTTCCTTAAGGACAGGGGTCGAGAACACTGAAGCTTTCTTT. The chain has TRBV21-1 and TRBJ1-1; TRBD1, as called in the table, went unchecked against the DNA. TRBV21-1 is tagged as a pseudogene. This CDR3 has 16 amino acids.